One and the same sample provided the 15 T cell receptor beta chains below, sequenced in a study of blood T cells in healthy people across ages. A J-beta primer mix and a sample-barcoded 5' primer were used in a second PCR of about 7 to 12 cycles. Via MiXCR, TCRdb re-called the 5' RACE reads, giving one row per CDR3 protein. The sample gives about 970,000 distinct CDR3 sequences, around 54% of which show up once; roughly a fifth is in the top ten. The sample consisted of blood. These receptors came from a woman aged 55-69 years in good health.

The CDR3 DNA follows: TGTGCCACCGCCGACCCCGTCGGGGGAGATGAAGAGACCCAGTACTTC. The encoded protein is CATADPVGGDEETQYF. The V and J genes are TRBV24-1 and TRBJ2-5, with TRBD2 as a possible D gene (6 bases). The CDR3 runs 16 residues. Germline-derived CDR1 and CDR2 are KGHDR and SFDVKD. Deletions cut 9 bases from V and 3 bases from J, with 22 bases between.

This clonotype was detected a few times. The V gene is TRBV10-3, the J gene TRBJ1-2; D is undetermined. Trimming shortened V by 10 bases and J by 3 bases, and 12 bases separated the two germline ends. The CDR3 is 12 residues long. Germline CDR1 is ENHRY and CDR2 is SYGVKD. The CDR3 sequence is CATRGDYYGYTF. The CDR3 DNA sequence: TGTGCCACCCGAGGCGATTACTATGGCTACACCTTC.

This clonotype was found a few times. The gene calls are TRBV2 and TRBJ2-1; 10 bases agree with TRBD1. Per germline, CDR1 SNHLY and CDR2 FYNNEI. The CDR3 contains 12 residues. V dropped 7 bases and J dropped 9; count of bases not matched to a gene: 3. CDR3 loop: CASKRDRGEQFF. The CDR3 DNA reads TGTGCCAGCAAGAGGGACAGGGGTGAGCAGTTCTTC.

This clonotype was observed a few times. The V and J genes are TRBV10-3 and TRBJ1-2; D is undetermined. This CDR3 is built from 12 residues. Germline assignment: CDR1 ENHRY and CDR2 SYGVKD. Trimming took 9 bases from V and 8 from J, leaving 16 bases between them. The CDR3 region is CAIRPGDLGYTF. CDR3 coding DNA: TGTGCCATAAGACCCGGCGACTTGGGCTACACCTTC.

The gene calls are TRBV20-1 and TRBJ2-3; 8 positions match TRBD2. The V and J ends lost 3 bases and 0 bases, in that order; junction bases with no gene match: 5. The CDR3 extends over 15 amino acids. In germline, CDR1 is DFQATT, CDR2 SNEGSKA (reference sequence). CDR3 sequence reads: CSASDGRASTDTQYF. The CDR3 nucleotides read TGCAGTGCTAGTGACGGGAGGGCTAGCACAGATACGCAGTATTTT.

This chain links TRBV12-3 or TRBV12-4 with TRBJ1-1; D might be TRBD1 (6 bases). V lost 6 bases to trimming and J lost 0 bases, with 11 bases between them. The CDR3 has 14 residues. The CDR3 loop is CASSRGHVNTEAFF. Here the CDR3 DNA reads TGTGCCAGCAGCCGGGGACATGTGAACACTGAAGCTTTCTTT.

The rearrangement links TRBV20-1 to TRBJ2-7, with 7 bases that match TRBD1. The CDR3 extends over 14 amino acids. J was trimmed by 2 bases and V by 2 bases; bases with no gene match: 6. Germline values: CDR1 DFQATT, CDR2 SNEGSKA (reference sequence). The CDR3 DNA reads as TGCAGTGCTAGACCGGGACAGCCCCCCTACGAGCAGTACTTC. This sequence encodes CSARPGQPPYEQYF.

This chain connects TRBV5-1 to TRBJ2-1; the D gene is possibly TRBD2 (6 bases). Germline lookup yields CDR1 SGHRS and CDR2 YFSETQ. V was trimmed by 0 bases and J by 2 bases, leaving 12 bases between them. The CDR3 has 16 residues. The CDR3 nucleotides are TGCGCCAGCAGCTTGGGTGGCGGGATGGCCTACAATGAGCAGTTCTTC. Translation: CASSLGGGMAYNEQFF.

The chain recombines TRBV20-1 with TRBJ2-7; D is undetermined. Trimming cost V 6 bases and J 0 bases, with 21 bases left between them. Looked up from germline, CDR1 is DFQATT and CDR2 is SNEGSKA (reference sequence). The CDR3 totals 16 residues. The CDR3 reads CSAKGHEHLLSYEQYF. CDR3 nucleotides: TGCAGTGCAAAAGGGCATGAACACCTTCTCTCCTACGAGCAGTACTTC.

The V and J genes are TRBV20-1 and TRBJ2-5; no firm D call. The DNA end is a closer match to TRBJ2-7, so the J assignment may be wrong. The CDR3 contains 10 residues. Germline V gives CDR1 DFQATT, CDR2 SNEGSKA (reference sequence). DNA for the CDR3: TGCAGTGCTCCCTTCCACGAGCAGTACTTC. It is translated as CSAPFHEQYF.

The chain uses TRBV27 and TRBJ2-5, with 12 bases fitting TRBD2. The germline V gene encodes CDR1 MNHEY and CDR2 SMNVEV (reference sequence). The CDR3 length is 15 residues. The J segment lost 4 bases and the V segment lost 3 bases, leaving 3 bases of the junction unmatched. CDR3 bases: TGTGCCAGCAGTTTTGGACTAGCGGGAATAGAGACCCAGTACTTC. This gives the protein CASSFGLAGIETQYF.

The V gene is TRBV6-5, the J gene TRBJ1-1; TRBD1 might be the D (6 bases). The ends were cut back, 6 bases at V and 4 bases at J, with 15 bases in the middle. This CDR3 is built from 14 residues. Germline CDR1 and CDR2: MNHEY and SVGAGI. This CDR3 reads CASSYVRTATEAFF. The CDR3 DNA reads TGTGCCAGCAGCTACGTGAGGACAGCCACTGAAGCTTTCTTT.

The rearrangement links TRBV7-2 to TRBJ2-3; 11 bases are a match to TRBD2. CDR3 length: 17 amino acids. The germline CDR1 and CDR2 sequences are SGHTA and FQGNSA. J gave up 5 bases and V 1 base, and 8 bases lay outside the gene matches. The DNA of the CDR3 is TGTGCCAGCAGCTTAGTGGTAGCGGGAGGGTGGGGAGATACGCAGTATTTT. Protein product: CASSLVVAGGWGDTQYF.

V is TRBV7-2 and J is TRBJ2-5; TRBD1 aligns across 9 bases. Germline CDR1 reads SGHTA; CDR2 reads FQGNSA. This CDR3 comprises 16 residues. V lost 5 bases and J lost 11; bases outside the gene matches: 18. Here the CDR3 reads CASSLVGTGSRDEQYF. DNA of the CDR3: TGTGCCAGCAGCCTAGTGGGGACAGGGTCCCGGGATGAGCAGTACTTC.

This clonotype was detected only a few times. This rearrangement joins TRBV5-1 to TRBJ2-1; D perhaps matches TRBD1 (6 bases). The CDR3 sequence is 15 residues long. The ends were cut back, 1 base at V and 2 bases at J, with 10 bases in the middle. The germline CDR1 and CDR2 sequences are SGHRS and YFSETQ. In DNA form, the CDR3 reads TGCGCCAGCAGCTTGATGGCAGGGGCCTACAATGAGCAGTTCTTC. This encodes CASSLMAGAYNEQFF.